This TCR beta chain was identified in a study of OX40 agonist ivuxolimab in advanced cancers. Study details: With a range of roughly 20 to 90, age averaged 60 years, and about 80% were male. Broader study findings: There was clonal expansion of CD4+ and CD8+ blood T cells by week 6 at 0.1 to 3.0 mg/kg.

With respect to this clone: Antigen unknown.

The CDR3 is made up of 15 amino acids. Germline V lookup: CDR1 SGHTA, CDR2 FQGNSA. J lost 9 bases, V lost 5 bases, and 10 bases had no gene match. The table came from immunoSEQ multiplex PCR; TCRdb's copy has only in-frame clones and leaves some out. The top ten clones hold around 0.5% of a sample with about 81,000 clones, 88% of them seen once. The specimen comprised CD4+ or CD8+ T cells sorted from blood, sampled in a trial of the OX40 agonist ivuxolimab. This receptor was obtained from an adult with an advanced solid tumor such as melanoma, head and neck, liver or kidney cancer. This sequence joins TRBV7-2 and TRBJ1-6, with 7 bases matching TRBD1. CDR3 residues: CASSLGQFEVSPLHF. CDR3 DNA: TGTGCCAGCAGCCTGGGACAGTTTGAGGTTTCACCCCTCCACTTT.